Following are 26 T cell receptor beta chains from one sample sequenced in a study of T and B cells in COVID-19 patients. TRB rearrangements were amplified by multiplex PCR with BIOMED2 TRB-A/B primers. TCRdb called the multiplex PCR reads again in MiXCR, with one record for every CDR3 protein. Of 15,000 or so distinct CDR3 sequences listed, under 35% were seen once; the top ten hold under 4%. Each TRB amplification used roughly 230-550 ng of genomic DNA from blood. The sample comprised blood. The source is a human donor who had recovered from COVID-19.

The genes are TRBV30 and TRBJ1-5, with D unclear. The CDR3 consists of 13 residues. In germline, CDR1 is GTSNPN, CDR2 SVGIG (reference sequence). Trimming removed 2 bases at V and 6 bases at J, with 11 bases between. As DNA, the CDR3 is TGTGCCTGGAGTCCCGGGAGTAGTCAGCCCCAGCATTTT. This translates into CAWSPGSSQPQHF.

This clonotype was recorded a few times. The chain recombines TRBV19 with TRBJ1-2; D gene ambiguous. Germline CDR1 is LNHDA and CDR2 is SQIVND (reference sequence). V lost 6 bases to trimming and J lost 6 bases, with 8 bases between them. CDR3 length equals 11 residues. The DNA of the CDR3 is TGTGCCAGTAGCATATGGGATGGCTACACCTTC. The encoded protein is CASSIWDGYTF.

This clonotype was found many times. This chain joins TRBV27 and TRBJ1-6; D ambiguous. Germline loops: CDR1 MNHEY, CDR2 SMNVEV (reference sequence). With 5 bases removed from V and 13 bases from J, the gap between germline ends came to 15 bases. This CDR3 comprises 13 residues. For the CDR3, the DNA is TGTGCCAGCAGTCCCCTCGGGTTGGTTCCCCTCCACTTT. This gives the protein CASSPLGLVPLHF.

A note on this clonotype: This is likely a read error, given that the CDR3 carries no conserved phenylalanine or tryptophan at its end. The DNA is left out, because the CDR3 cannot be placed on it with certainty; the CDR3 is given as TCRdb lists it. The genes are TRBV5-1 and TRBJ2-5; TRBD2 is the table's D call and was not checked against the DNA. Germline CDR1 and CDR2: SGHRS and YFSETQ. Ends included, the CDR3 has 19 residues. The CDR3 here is CASSFPDGTSPGRAPLRRS.

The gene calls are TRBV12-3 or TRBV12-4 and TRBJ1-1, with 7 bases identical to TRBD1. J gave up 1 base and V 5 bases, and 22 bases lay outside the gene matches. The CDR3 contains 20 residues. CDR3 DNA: TGTGCCAGCAGTCGGTTAAGGGGGCTACGTCGGAGGGATCGGAACACTGAAGCTTTCTTT. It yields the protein CASSRLRGLRRRDRNTEAFF.

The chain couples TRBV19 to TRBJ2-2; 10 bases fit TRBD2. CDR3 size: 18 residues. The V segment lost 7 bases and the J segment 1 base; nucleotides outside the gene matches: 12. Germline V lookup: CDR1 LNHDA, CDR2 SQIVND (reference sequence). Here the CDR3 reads CASTDPVTSGLNTGELFF. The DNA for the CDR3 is TGTGCCAGTACCGACCCCGTGACTAGCGGGCTGAACACCGGGGAGCTGTTTTTT. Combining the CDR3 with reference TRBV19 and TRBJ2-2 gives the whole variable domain DGGITQSPKYLFRKEGQNVTLSCEQNLNHDAMYWYRQDPGQGLRLIYYSQIVNDFQKGDIAEGYSVSREKKESFPLTVTSAQKNPTAFYLCASTDPVTSGLNTGELFFGEGSRLTVL.

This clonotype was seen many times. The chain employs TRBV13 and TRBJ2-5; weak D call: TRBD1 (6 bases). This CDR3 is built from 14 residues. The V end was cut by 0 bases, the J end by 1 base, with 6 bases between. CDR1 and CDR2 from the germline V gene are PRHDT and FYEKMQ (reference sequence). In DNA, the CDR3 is TGTGCCAGCAGCTTAGGGACAGGCCAAGAGACCCAGTACTTC. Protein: CASSLGTGQETQYF.

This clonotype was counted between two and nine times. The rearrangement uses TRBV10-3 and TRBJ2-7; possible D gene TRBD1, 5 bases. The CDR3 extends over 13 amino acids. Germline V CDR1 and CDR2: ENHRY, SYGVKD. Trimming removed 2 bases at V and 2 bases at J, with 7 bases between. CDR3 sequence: CAISEAGTYEQYF. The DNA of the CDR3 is TGTGCCATCAGTGAGGCAGGGACCTACGAGCAGTACTTC.

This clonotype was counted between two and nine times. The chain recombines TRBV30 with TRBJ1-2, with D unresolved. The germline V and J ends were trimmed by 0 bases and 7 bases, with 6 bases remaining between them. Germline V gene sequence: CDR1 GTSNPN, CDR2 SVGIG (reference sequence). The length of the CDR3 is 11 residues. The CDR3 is CAWSVVGGYTF. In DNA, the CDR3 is TGTGCCTGGAGTGTAGTTGGTGGCTACACCTTC.

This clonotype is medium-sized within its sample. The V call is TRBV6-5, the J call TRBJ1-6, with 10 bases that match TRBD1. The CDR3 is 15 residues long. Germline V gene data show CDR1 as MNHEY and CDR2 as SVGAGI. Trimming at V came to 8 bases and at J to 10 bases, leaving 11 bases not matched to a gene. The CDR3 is CASGNRGQGTSPLHF. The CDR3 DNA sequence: TGTGCCAGCGGGAACAGGGGACAGGGGACCTCACCCCTCCACTTT.

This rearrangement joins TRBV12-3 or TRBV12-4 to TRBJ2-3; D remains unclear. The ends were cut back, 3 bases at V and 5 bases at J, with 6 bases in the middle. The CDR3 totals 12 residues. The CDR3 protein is CASSFVGDTQYF. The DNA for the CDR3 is TGTGCCAGCAGTTTCGTCGGAGATACGCAGTATTTT.

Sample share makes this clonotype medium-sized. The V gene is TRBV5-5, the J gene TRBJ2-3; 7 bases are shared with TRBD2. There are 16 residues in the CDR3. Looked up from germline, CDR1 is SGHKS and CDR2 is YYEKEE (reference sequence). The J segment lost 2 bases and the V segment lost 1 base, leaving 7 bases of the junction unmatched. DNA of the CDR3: TGTGCCAGCAGCTTGTTAGTGGGGGGGATCACAGATACGCAGTATTTT. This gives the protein CASSLLVGGITDTQYF.

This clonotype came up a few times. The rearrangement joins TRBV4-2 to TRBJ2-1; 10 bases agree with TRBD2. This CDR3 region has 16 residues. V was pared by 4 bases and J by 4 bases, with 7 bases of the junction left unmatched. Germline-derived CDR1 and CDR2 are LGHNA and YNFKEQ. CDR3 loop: CASSLALAGVYNEQFF. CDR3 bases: TGTGCCAGCAGCCTCGCCCTAGCGGGGGTATACAATGAGCAGTTCTTC.

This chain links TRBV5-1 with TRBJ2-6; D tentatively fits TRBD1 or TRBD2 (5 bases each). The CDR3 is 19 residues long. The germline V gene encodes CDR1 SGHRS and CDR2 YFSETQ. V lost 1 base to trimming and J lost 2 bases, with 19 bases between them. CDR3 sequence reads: CASSLRILSGAPGANVLTF. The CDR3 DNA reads TGCGCCAGCAGCTTGCGGATTTTGTCCGGGGCGCCTGGGGCCAACGTCCTGACTTTC.

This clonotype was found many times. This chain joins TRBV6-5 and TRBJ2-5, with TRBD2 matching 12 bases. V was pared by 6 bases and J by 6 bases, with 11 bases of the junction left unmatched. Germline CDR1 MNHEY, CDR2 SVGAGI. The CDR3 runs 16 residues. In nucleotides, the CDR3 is TGTGCCAGCAGCCGAACTAGCGGGGGGCCGGGGAAGACCCAGTACTTC. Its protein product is CASSRTSGGPGKTQYF.

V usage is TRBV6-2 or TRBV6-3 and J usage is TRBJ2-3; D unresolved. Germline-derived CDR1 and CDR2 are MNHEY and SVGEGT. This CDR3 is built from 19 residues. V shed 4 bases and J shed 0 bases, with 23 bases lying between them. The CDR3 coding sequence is TGTGCCAGCAGTTGGCGAGAAGTAGGCGCCTCGGCTAGCACAGATACGCAGTATTTT. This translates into CASSWREVGASASTDTQYF.

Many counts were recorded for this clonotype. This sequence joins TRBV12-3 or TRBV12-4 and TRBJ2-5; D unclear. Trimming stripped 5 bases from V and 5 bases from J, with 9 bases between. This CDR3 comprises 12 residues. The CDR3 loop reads CASSPNWETQYF. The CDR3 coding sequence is TGTGCCAGCAGTCCCAATTGGGAGACCCAGTACTTC.

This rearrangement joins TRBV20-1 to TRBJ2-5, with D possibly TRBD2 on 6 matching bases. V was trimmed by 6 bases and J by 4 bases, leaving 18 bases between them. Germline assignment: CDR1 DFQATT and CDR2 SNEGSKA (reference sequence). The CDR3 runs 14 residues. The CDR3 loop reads CSADGGAVGETQYF. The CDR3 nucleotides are TGCAGTGCCGATGGCGGGGCTGTAGGAGAGACCCAGTACTTC.

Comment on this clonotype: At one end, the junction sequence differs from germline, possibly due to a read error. CDR3 sequence: CSVSGRSNGQFF. Written as DNA, the CDR3 is TGCAGCGTGAGCGGGAGGAGCAATGGGCAGTTCTTC. The V gene is TRBV29-1, the J gene TRBJ2-1; 9 bases are a match to TRBD2. The germline V gene encodes CDR1 SQVTM and CDR2 ANQGSEA. The CDR3 length is 12 residues.

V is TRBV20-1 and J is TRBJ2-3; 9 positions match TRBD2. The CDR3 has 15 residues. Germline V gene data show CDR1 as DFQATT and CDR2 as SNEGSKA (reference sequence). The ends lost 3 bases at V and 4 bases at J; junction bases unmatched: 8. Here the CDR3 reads CSARHSSGNADTQYF. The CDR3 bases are TGCAGTGCTAGGCACTCTAGCGGGAACGCAGATACGCAGTATTTT.

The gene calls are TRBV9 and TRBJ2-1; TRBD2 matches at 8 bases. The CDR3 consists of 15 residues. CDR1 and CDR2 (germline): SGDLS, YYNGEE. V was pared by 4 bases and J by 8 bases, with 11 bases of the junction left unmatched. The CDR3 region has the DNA TGTGCCAGCAGCCCTACGGGGGGGCGTGGCCATGAGCAGTTCTTC. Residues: CASSPTGGRGHEQFF.

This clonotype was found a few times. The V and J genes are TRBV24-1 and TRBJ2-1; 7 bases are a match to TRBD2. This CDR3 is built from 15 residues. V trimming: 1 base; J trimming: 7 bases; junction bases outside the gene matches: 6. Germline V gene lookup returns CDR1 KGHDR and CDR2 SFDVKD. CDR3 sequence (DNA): TGTGCCACCAGTGATTTTAGGACTAGTCCGAATGAGCAGTTCTTC. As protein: CATSDFRTSPNEQFF.

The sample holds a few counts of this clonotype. CDR3 amino acids: CASSSAAGLLSGYTF. For the CDR3, the DNA is TGTGCCAGCAGCTCCGCGGCTGGGTTGCTGAGTGGCTACACCTTC. The chain joins TRBV11-2 to TRBJ1-2, with no clear D. Trimming pared 4 bases from V and 7 bases from J, leaving 19 bases between. Germline-derived CDR1 and CDR2 are SGHAT and FQNNGV. The CDR3 has 15 residues. Complete variable domain (other parts from reference TRBV11-2 and TRBJ1-2): EAGVAQSPRYKIIEKRQSVAFWCNPISGHATLYWYQQILGQGPKLLIQFQNNGVVDDSQLPKDRFSAERLKGVDSTLKIQPAKLEDSAVYLCASSSAAGLLSGYTFGSGTRLTVV.

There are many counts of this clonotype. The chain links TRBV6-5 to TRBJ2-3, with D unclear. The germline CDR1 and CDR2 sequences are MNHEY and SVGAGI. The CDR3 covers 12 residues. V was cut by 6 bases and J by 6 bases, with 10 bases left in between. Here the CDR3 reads CASSPTRDTQYF. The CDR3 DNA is TGTGCCAGCAGCCCGACAAGGGATACGCAGTATTTT.

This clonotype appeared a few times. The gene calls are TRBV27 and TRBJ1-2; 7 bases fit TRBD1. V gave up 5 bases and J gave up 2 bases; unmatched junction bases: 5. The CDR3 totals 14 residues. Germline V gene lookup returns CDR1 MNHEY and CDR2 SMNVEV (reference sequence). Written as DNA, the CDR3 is TGTGCCAGCAGTGCGCCGGGACAGAACTATGGCTACACCTTC. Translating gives CASSAPGQNYGYTF.

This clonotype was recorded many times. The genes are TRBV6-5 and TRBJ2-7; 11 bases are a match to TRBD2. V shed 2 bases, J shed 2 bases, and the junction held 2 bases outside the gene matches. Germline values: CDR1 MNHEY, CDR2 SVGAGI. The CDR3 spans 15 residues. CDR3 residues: CASSYGLAGTYEQYF. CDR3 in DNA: TGTGCCAGCAGTTACGGACTAGCGGGCACCTACGAGCAGTACTTC.